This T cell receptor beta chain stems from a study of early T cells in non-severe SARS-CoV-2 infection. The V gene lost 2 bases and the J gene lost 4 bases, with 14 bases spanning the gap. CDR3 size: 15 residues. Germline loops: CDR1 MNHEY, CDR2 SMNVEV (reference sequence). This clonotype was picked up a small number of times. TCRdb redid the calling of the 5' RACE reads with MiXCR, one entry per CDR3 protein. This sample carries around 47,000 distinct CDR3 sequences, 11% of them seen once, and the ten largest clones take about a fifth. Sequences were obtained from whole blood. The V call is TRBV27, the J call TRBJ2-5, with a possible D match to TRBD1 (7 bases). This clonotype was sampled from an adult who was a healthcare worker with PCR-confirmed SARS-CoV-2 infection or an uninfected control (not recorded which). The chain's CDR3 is CASSLTSQGGETQYF. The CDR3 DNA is TGTGCCAGCAGTTTAACCTCTCAGGGGGGAGAGACCCAGTACTTC.